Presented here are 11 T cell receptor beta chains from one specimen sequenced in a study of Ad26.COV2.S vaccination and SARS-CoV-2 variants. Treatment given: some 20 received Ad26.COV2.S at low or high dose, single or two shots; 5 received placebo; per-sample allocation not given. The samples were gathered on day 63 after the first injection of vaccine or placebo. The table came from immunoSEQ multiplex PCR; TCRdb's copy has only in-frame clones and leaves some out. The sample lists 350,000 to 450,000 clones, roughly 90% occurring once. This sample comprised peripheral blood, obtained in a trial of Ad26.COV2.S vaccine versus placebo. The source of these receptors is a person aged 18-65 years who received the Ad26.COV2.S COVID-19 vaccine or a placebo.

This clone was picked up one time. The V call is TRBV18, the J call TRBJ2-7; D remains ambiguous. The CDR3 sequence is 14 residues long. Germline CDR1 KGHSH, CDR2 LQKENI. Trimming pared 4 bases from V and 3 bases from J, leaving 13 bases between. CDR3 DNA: TGTGCCAGCTCACGGGATTCTCCAGGCTACGAGCAGTACTTC. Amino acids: CASSRDSPGYEQYF.

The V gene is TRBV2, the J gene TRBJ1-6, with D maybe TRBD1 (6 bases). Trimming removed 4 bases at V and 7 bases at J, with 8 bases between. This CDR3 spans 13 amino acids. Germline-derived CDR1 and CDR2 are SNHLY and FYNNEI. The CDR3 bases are TGTGCCAGCAGTGGCCAGGGGAATTCACCCCTCCACTTT. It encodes CASSGQGNSPLHF.

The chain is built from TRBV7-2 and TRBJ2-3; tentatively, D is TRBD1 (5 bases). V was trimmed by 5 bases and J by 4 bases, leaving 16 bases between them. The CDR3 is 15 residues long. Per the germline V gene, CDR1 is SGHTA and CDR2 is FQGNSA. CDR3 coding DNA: TGTGCCAGCAGCCGGACAAACAATTCCCCAGATACGCAGTATTTT. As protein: CASSRTNNSPDTQYF. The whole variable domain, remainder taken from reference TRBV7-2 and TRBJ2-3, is GAGVSQSPSNKVTEKGKDVELRCDPISGHTALYWYRQSLGQGLEFLIYFQGNSAPDKSGLPSDRFSAERTGGSVSTLTIQRTQQEDSAVYLCASSRTNNSPDTQYFGPGTRLTVL.

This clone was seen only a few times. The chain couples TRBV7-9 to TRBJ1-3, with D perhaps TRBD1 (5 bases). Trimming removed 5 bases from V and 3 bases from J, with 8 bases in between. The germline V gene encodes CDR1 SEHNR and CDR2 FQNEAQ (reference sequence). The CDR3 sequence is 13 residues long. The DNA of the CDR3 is TGTGCCAGCAGCGCAGGGCTTGGAAACACCATATATTTT. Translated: CASSAGLGNTIYF.

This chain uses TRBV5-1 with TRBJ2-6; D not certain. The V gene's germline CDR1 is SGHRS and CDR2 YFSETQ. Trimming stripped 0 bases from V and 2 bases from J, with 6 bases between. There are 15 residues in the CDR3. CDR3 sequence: CASSLAQPGANVLTF. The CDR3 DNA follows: TGCGCCAGCAGCTTGGCCCAGCCTGGGGCCAACGTCCTGACTTTC.

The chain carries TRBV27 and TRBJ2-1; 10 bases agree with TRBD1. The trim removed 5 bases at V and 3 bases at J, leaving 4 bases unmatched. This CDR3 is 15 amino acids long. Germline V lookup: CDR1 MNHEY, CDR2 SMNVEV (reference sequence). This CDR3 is CASSADRGGYNEQFF. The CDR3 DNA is TGTGCCAGCAGTGCGGACAGGGGGGGCTACAATGAGCAGTTCTTC.

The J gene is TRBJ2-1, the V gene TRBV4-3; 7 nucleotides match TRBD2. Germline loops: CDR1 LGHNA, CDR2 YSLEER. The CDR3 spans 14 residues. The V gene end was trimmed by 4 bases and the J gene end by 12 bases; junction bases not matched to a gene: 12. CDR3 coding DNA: TGCGCCAGCAGCCGGGAGGGAGGCCGGGCTCGGCAGTTCTTC. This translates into CASSREGGRARQFF.

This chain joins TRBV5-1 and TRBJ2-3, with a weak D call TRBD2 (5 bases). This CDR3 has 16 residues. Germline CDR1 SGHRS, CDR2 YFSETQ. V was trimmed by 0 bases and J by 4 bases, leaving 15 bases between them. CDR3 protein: CASSLEYGIWADTQYF. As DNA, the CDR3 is TGCGCCAGCAGCTTGGAGTACGGGATTTGGGCAGATACGCAGTATTTT.

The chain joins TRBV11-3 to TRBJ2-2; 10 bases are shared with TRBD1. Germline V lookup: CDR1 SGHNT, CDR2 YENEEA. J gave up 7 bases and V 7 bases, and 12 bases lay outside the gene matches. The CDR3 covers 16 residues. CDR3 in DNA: TGTGCCAGCACAACGACAGGGGGCGCGTTCGGCGGGGAGCTGTTTTTT. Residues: CASTTTGGAFGGELFF.

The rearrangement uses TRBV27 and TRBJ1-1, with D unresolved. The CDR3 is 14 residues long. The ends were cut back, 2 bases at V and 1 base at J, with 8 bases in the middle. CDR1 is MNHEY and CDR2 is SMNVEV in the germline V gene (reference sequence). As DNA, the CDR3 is TGTGCCAGCAGTTTAGGAGTACCGAACACTGAAGCTTTCTTT. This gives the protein CASSLGVPNTEAFF.

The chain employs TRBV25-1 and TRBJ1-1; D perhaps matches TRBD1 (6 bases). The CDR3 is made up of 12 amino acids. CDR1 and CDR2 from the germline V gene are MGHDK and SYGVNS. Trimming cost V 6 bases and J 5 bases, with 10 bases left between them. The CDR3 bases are TGTGCCAGCAGGGACAGTACTACTGAAGCTTTCTTT. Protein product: CASRDSTTEAFF. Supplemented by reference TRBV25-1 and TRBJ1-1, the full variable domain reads EADIYQTPRYLVIGTGKKITLECSQTMGHDKMYWYQQDPGMELHLIHYSYGVNSTEKGDLSSESTVSRIRTEHFPLTLESARPSHTSQYLCASRDSTTEAFFGQGTRLTVV.